This TCR beta chain was recorded in a study of blood T cell repertoires in COVID-19. The overall study: The cDNA or gDNA used as material had been derived from T cells, B-cell-depleted T cells, or PBMCs.

The V end was cut by 0 bases, the J end by 2 bases, with 6 bases between. The CDR3 is 15 residues long. Germline CDR1 KGHDR, CDR2 SFDVKD. Assay used: immunoSEQ multiplex PCR; TCRdb lists only in-frame clones, some missing. The repertoire holds around 19,000 clones, 75% to 85% seen once, with approximately 53% in the top ten. The chain carries TRBV24-1 and TRBJ2-2; D unclear. The receptor was derived from a man older than 75 with acute or convalescent COVID-19. Input material: peripheral blood. The CDR3 loop is CATSDLKQNTGELFF. CDR3 DNA: TGTGCCACCAGTGATTTGAAACAAAACACCGGGGAGCTGTTTTTT.